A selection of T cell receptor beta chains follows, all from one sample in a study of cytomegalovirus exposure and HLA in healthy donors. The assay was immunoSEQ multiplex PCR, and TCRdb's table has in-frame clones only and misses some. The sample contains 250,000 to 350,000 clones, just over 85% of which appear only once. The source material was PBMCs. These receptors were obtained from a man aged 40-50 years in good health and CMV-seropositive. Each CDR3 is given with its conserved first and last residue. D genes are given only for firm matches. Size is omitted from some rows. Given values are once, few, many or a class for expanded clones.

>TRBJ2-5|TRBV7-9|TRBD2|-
CASSQFAGEQETQYF
TGTGCCAGCAGCCAATTCGCGGGGGAGCAAGAGACCCAGTACTTC
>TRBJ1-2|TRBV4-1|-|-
CASSQRGGFDYGYTF
TGCGCCAGCAGCCAGAGAGGGGGATTCGACTATGGCTACACCTTC
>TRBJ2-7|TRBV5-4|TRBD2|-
CASSPAREGLNEQYF
TGTGCCAGCAGCCCCGCCCGGGAGGGCCTTAACGAGCAGTACTTC
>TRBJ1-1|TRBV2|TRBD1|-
CASSEDEGANTEAFF
TGTGCCAGCAGTGAAGACGAGGGGGCGAACACTGAAGCTTTCTTT
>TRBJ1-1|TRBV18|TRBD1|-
CASSPLSLNRGSGTEAFF
TGTGCCAGCTCACCACTTAGTCTTAACAGGGGTTCGGGCACTGAAGCTTTCTTT
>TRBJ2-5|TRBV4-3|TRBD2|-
CASSQVREGTQYF
TGCGCCAGCAGCCAAGTTAGGGAGGGGACCCAGTACTTC
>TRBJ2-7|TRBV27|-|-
CASSLSGDYEQYF
TGTGCCAGCAGTTTATCCGGAGATTACGAGCAGTACTTC
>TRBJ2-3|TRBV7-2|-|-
CASSSRDWVDTQYF
TGTGCCAGCAGCTCCCGGGACTGGGTGGATACGCAGTATTTT
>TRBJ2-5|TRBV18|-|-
CASSDQRSEETQYF
TGTGCCAGCTCAGACCAGCGCAGCGAAGAGACCCAGTACTTC
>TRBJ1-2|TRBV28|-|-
CASSPPQGGYTF
TGTGCCAGCAGCCCACCGCAGGGTGGCTACACCTTC
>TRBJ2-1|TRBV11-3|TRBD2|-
CASSLSRGGGSLSSYNEQFF
TGTGCCAGCAGCTTAAGTCGGGGGGGAGGGAGCTTAAGCTCCTACAATGAGCAGTTCTTC
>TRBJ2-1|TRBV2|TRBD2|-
CASRERLAGSYNEQFF
TGTGCCAGCAGAGAGAGACTAGCGGGATCCTACAATGAGCAGTTCTTC
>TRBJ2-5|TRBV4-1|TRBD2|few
CASSQGTSGQETQYF
TGCGCCAGCAGCCAAGGGACTAGCGGACAAGAGACCCAGTACTTC
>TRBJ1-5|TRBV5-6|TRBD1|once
CASSLYRGQGYQPQHF
TGTGCCAGCAGCTTGTACAGGGGGCAGGGGTATCAGCCCCAGCATTTT
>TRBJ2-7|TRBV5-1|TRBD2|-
CASSFTSGSYEQYF
TGCGCCAGCAGCTTCACTAGCGGGAGCTACGAGCAGTACTTC
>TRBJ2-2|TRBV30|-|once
CAWSFTNTGELFF
TGTGCCTGGAGTTTCACGAACACCGGGGAGCTGTTTTTT
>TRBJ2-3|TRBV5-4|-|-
CASSPWDIRTDTQYF
TGTGCCAGCAGCCCATGGGACATCCGCACAGATACGCAGTATTTT
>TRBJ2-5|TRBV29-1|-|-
CSTQTELQETQYF
TGCAGCACCCAGACGGAACTACAAGAGACCCAGTACTTC
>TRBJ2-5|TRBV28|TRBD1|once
CASSFHPRIRGETQYF
TGTGCCAGCAGTTTCCACCCTCGGATCAGGGGGGAGACCCAGTACTTC
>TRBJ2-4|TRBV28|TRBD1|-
CASSFTRDSRNLAKNIQYF
TGTGCCAGCAGTTTTACCCGGGACAGCCGAAATCTAGCCAAAAACATTCAGTACTTC
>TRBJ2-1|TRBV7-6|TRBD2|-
CASSYRGTSGYNEQFF
TGTGCCAGCAGCTATAGGGGGACTAGCGGTTACAATGAGCAGTTCTTC
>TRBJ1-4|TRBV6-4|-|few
CASSWRRSNEKLFF
TGTGCCAGCAGCTGGCGGCGCTCTAATGAAAAACTGTTTTTT
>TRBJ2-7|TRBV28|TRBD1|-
CASSNRIPGQGVSYEQYF
TGTGCCAGCAGTAACAGAATTCCGGGACAGGGGGTCTCCTACGAGCAGTACTTC
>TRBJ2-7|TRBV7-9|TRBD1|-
CASSSVTGTGNEQYF
TGTGCCAGCAGCTCAGTAACCGGGACAGGGAACGAGCAGTACTTC
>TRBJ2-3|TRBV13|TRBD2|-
CASSHHLGLAGVGDTQYF
TGTGCCAGCAGCCACCACCTGGGACTAGCGGGAGTTGGAGATACGCAGTATTTT
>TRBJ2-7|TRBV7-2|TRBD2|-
CASSFGTSGYEQYF
TGTGCCAGCAGCTTCGGGACTAGCGGATACGAGCAGTACTTC
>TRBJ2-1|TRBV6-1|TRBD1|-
CASSEEGQGYNEQFF
TGTGCCAGCAGTGAAGAAGGACAGGGCTACAATGAGCAGTTCTTC
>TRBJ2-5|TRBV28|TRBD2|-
CASRRLAGGQETQYF
TGTGCCAGCAGGCGACTAGCGGGAGGCCAAGAGACCCAGTACTTC
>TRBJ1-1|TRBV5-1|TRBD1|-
CASSTGQGYTEAFF
TGCGCCAGCAGCACCGGACAGGGGTACACTGAAGCTTTCTTT
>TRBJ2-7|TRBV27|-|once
CASSSTGFYEQYF
TGTGCCAGCAGTTCAACAGGTTTCTACGAGCAGTACTTC
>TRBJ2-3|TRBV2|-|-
CASRAERGSDTQYF
TGTGCCAGCAGGGCGGAACGGGGGTCAGATACGCAGTATTTT
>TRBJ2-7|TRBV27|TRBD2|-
CASRSSGSTNEQYF
TGTGCCAGCAGAAGTAGCGGGAGTACGAACGAGCAGTACTTC
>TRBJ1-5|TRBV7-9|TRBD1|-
CASSAAGTGARGQPQHF
TGTGCCAGCAGTGCCGCCGGGACAGGGGCGAGAGGACAGCCCCAGCATTTT
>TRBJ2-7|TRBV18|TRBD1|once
CASSEGQGSYEQYF
TGTGCCAGCTCAGAGGGACAGGGTTCCTACGAGCAGTACTTC
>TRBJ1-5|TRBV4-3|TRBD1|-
CASSQALGQGPFQPQHF
TGCGCCAGCAGCCAAGCCCTGGGACAGGGCCCCTTTCAGCCCCAGCATTTT
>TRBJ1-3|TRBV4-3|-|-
CASSQDRGSGNTIYF
TGCGCCAGCAGCCAAGACAGGGGCTCTGGAAACACCATATATTTT
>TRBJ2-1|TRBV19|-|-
CASSADNEQFF
TGTGCCAGTAGCGCGGACAATGAGCAGTTCTTC
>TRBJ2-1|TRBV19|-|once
CASRLGSSYNEQFF
TGTGCCAGCCGCCTGGGGAGCTCCTACAATGAGCAGTTCTTC
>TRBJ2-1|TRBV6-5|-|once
CASRSQGSYNEQFF
TGTGCCAGCAGGAGCCAGGGATCCTACAATGAGCAGTTCTTC
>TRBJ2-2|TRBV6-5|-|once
CASNVQGNTGELFF
TGTGCCAGCAACGTACAGGGAAACACCGGGGAGCTGTTTTTT
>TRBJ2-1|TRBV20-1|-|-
CSETRDNEQFF
TGCAGTGAAACCAGGGACAATGAGCAGTTCTTC
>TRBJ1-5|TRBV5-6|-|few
CASSLAGVRPQHF
TGTGCCAGCAGCTTGGCAGGGGTACGGCCCCAGCATTTT
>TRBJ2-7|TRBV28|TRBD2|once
CASSSQREGLFEQYF
TGTGCCAGCAGTAGTCAGCGGGAGGGCCTCTTCGAGCAGTACTTC
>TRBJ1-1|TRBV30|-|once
CAWSAREAFF
TGTGCCTGGAGTGCCCGTGAAGCTTTCTTT
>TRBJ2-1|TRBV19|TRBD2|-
CASSMTSYSYNEQFF
TGTGCCAGTAGTATGACTAGCTACTCGTACAATGAGCAGTTCTTC
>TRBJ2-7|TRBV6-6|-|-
CASSRGQRLWDEQYF
TGTGCCAGCAGTCGCGGGCAGCGGCTGTGGGACGAGCAGTACTTC
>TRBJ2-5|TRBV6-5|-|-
CASTNSRYQETQYF
TGTGCCAGCACCAACAGCAGGTACCAAGAGACCCAGTACTTC
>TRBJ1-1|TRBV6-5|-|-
CASSPPGELDTEAFF
TGTGCCAGCAGCCCCCCCGGGGAGTTGGACACTGAAGCTTTCTTT
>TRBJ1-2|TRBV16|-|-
CASSQWQGLGGYTF
TGTGCCAGCAGCCAATGGCAGGGTCTTGGTGGCTACACCTTC
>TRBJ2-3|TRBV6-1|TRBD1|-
CASSPQGALTDTQYF
TGTGCCAGCAGTCCACAGGGGGCCCTCACAGATACGCAGTATTTT
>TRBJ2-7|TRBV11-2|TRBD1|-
CASSPGQGGDEQYF
TGTGCCAGCAGCCCGGGACAGGGGGGGGACGAGCAGTACTTC
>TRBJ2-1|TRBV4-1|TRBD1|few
CASSPTDRVNEQFF
TGCGCCAGCAGCCCTACCGACAGGGTAAATGAGCAGTTCTTC
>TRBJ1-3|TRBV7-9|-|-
CASNSEGSGLKTGNTIYF
TGTGCCAGCAACTCGGAGGGGTCAGGGCTTAAGACTGGAAACACCATATATTTT
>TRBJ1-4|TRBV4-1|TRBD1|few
CASSQSGGQEKLFF
TGCGCCAGCAGCCAATCAGGGGGACAGGAAAAACTGTTTTTT
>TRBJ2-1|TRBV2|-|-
CASSDGGNNEQFF
TGTGCCAGCAGTGATGGAGGAAACAATGAGCAGTTCTTC
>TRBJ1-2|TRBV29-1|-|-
CSVGSRPGLSF
TGCAGCGTCGGATCTCGGCCAGGGCTCTCCTTC
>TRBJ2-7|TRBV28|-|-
CASSLLGQGRPYEQYF
TGTGCCAGCAGTTTATTAGGGCAGGGAAGGCCCTACGAGCAGTACTTC
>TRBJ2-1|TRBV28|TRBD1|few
CASRDRQGRNEQFF
TGTGCCAGCAGGGACCGACAGGGGAGGAATGAGCAGTTCTTC